The subject of this entry is one T cell receptor beta chain. The data stem from a study of control samples from healthy donors and cancer patients. Profiling relied on immunoSEQ multiplex PCR, and the TCRdb table lists in-frame clones only, not all of them. The sample gives some 130,000 clones, around 92% of which show up once; 2.1% is in the top ten. Germline values: CDR1 LNHDA, CDR2 SQIVND (reference sequence). Trimming cost V 5 bases and J 3 bases, with 14 bases left between them. There are 14 residues in the CDR3. Source material: blood. V usage is TRBV19 and J usage is TRBJ2-7; tentatively, D is TRBD1 (5 bases). The origin of this receptor is a woman in her forties or fifties in good health. Here the CDR3 reads CASSRQNQFYEQYF. In nucleotides, the CDR3 is TGTGCCAGTAGTCGACAGAACCAATTCTACGAGCAGTACTTC.